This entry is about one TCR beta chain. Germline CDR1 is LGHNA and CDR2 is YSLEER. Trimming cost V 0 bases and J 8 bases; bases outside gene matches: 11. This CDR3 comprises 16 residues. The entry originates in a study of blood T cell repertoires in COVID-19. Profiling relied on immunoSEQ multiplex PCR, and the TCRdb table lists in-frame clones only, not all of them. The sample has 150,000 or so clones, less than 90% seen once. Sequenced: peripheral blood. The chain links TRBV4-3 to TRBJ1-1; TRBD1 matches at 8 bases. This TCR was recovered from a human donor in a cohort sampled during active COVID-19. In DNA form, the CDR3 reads TGCGCCAGCAGCCAAGATAGGACAGGGCGATACAGAGAAGCTTTCTTT. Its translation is CASSQDRTGRYREAFF.